One sample yielded the 30 T cell receptor beta chains listed below, sequenced in a study of cytomegalovirus exposure and HLA in healthy donors. Libraries were prepared by immunoSEQ multiplex PCR; TCRdb keeps only in-frame clonotypes and omits some of them. The sample consists of 150,000 to 200,000 clones, 86% of them appearing once. The sequenced sample consisted of PBMCs. The receptors stem from a woman between 18 and 29 years old in good health and CMV-seronegative.

The J gene is TRBJ1-2, the V gene TRBV10-1; 9 bases map to TRBD1. The CDR3 is made up of 13 amino acids. V lost 11 bases to trimming and J lost 8 bases; unmatched junction nucleotides: 12. The germline CDR1 and CDR2 sequences are WNHNN and SYGVQD (reference sequence). CDR3 sequence: CASYGQGPEGYTF. The CDR3 region has the DNA TGCGCCTCCTACGGACAGGGGCCGGAAGGCTACACCTTC.

This clone was counted once. The chain employs TRBV5-8 and TRBJ2-2; D call uncertain. The CDR3 has 17 residues. The V end lost 0 bases, the J end lost 7 bases, and 19 bases lay between the germline ends. In germline, CDR1 is SGHTS, CDR2 YDEGEE. CDR3 residues: CASSLVPLGVPNGELFF. In DNA form, the CDR3 reads TGTGCCAGCAGCTTGGTGCCCCTCGGAGTCCCCAACGGGGAGCTGTTTTTT.

The chain has TRBV15 and TRBJ1-5; 7 bases are a match to TRBD1. This CDR3 has 19 amino acids. The V and J ends lost 0 bases and 6 bases, in that order; junction bases with no gene match: 17. Germline CDR1 and CDR2: LNHNV and YYDKDF (reference sequence). The CDR3 loop reads CATSRDWALTGTPGQPQHF. CDR3 nucleotides: TGTGCCACCAGCAGAGATTGGGCCCTGACAGGGACCCCTGGTCAGCCCCAGCATTTT.

V is TRBV7-9 and J is TRBJ1-2; no definite D call. This CDR3 spans 14 amino acids. Germline V gene data show CDR1 as SEHNR and CDR2 as FQNEAQ (reference sequence). V gave up 5 bases and J gave up 0 bases, with 10 bases separating them. The CDR3 nucleotides read TGTGCCAGCAGCCCGACTCCTTCTAACTATGGCTACACCTTC. It is translated as CASSPTPSNYGYTF.

The V and J genes are TRBV6-5 and TRBJ2-3, with D possibly being TRBD2 (5 bases). CDR3 length: 16 amino acids. V was shortened by 3 bases and J by 3 bases, with 16 bases between the two germline ends. Germline lookup yields CDR1 MNHEY and CDR2 SVGAGI. The CDR3 nucleotides are TGTGCCAGCAGTTATCTGACCCCGCGGACTACAGATACGCAGTATTTT. Amino acid sequence: CASSYLTPRTTDTQYF.

The chain joins TRBV19 to TRBJ2-7, with TRBD2 matching 9 bases. The CDR3 is 16 amino acids. V shed 6 bases and J 2 bases; nucleotides not matched to a gene: 11. Per germline, CDR1 LNHDA and CDR2 SQIVND (reference sequence). The chain's CDR3 is CASRRTAAGGPYEQYF. CDR3 nucleotides: TGTGCCAGTAGGCGGACAGCAGCGGGAGGTCCCTACGAGCAGTACTTC.

In its sample, this clone was seen once. The rearrangement uses TRBV7-6 and TRBJ2-7; TRBD2 aligns across 8 bases. CDR1 is SGHVS and CDR2 is FNYEAQ in the germline V gene. V gave up 5 bases and J gave up 6 bases; unmatched junction bases: 12. The CDR3 loop spans 15 amino acids. The CDR3 spells CASSPRSGTSGEQYF. CDR3 DNA sequence: TGTGCCAGCAGCCCACGCTCCGGGACTAGTGGCGAGCAGTACTTC.

CDR3 sequence (DNA): TGTGCCAGCAGCCTTCTGACAGGGGGGGTGGATGAGCAGTTCTTC. Translation gives CASSLLTGGVDEQFF. This chain links TRBV11-2 with TRBJ2-1; 9 bases agree with TRBD1. The length of the CDR3 is 15 residues. The V segment lost 5 bases and the J segment 8 bases; nucleotides outside the gene matches: 10. Per germline, CDR1 SGHAT and CDR2 FQNNGV.

A few counts support this clone. The chain links TRBV6-4 to TRBJ2-3; 10 bases fit TRBD2. Germline V gene lookup returns CDR1 MRHNA and CDR2 SNTAGT. Trimming cost V 0 bases and J 4 bases; bases outside gene matches: 4. The CDR3 contains 16 residues. The CDR3 coding sequence is TGTGCCAGCAGTGACTCGGCTAGCGGGGGCCCAGATACGCAGTATTTT. Its protein product is CASSDSASGGPDTQYF.

This clone was seen once. The chain is built from TRBV25-1 and TRBJ2-3; D unclear. This CDR3 is 15 amino acids long. Trimming stripped 4 bases from V and 0 bases from J, with 11 bases between. Germline V lookup: CDR1 MGHDK, CDR2 SYGVNS. The CDR3, as DNA: TGTGCCAGCAGTGCCCTCTGGGCTAGCACAGATACGCAGTATTTT. Amino acid sequence: CASSALWASTDTQYF. Complete variable domain (other parts from reference TRBV25-1 and TRBJ2-3): EADIYQTPRYLVIGTGKKITLECSQTMGHDKMYWYQQDPGMELHLIHYSYGVNSTEKGDLSSESTVSRIRTEHFPLTLESARPSHTSQYLCASSALWASTDTQYFGPGTRLTVL.

The gene calls are TRBV12-1 and TRBJ2-1; no check of the table's D call, TRBD2, against the DNA was made. TRBV12-1 is a recognized pseudogene. The CDR3 is 16 residues long. The CDR3 DNA is TGTGCCAGCAGCGGGACTAGCGGTCCGACCTACAATGAGCAGTTCTTC. It encodes CASSGTSGPTYNEQFF.

This clone was observed a handful of times. The V gene is TRBV4-2, the J gene TRBJ1-2, with 8 bases aligning to TRBD1. The germline V gene encodes CDR1 LGHNA and CDR2 YNFKEQ. V trimming: 7 bases; J trimming: 3 bases; junction bases outside the gene matches: 10. The CDR3 covers 15 residues. In DNA form, the CDR3 reads TGTGCCAGCACCTTAAGCAGGGGGCAGGACTATGGCTACACCTTC. Protein product: CASTLSRGQDYGYTF.

The CDR3 is CASSPTSGLGNEQFF. In nucleotides, the CDR3 is TGCGCCAGCAGCCCGACTAGCGGGCTGGGAAATGAGCAGTTCTTC. The chain combines TRBV4-1 with TRBJ2-1, with 10 bases matching TRBD2. J gave up 7 bases and V 4 bases, and 7 bases lay outside the gene matches. The length of the CDR3 is 15 residues. Germline loops: CDR1 MGHRA, CDR2 YSYEKL.

In its sample, this clone was seen once. The rearrangement joins TRBV15 to TRBJ1-1; D is unclear. Germline assignment: CDR1 LNHNV and CDR2 YYDKDF (reference sequence). V lost 3 bases to trimming and J lost 8 bases, with 22 bases between them. The length of the CDR3 is 16 residues. The CDR3 DNA reads TGTGCCACCAGCAGGTTAGCGAAAAGAACAGAGTCAGAAGCTTTCTTT. Residues: CATSRLAKRTESEAFF.

The chain links TRBV6-1 to TRBJ2-2, with no clear D. The V end was cut by 2 bases, the J end by 8 bases, with 15 bases between. Germline loops: CDR1 MNHNS, CDR2 SASEGT. The CDR3 totals 15 residues. The CDR3 coding sequence is TGTGCCAGCAGTGAATTTTTGGCGTTGAGGGGGGAGCTGTTTTTT. Protein: CASSEFLALRGELFF.

The chain couples TRBV30 to TRBJ1-1, with 7 bases matching TRBD1. Germline-derived CDR1 and CDR2 are GTSNPN and SVGIG (reference sequence). The CDR3 is made up of 12 amino acids. The junction had 3 bases not matched to a gene; V was cut back by 3 bases and J by 5 bases. CDR3 nucleotides: TGTGCCTGGAGCCTGACAGGGACTGAAGCTTTCTTT. Its translation: CAWSLTGTEAFF.

This rearrangement joins TRBV27 to TRBJ1-1, with D perhaps matching TRBD1 (6 bases). This CDR3 spans 17 amino acids. V was trimmed by 4 bases and J by 0 bases, leaving 18 bases between them. CDR1 is MNHEY and CDR2 is SMNVEV in the germline V gene (reference sequence). CDR3 amino acids: CASSYLGGAIMNTEAFF. The CDR3 DNA follows: TGTGCCAGCAGTTATTTGGGGGGGGCGATAATGAACACTGAAGCTTTCTTT.

The chain joins TRBV11-2 to TRBJ2-3; 8 positions agree with TRBD2. The germline V gene has CDR1 SGHAT and CDR2 FQNNGV. Losses at the gene ends were 1 base for V and 6 bases for J; bases not matched to a gene: 9. This CDR3 has 16 amino acids. This CDR3 reads CASSLGGLAGGDTQYF. The CDR3 bases are TGTGCCAGCAGCTTAGGGGGGCTAGCGGGTGGCGATACGCAGTATTTT.

The table lists this clone with a count of one. This chain joins TRBV29-1 and TRBJ2-3, with 11 bases identical to TRBD2. Germline trimming cut 5 bases from V and 5 bases from J; bases unmatched to any gene: 6. The germline V gene encodes CDR1 SQVTM and CDR2 ANQGSEA. The length of the CDR3 is 14 residues. The CDR3 is CSVLLAGVGDTQYF. The CDR3 DNA follows: TGCAGCGTTTTACTAGCGGGAGTGGGAGATACGCAGTATTTT.

This chain connects TRBV27 to TRBJ1-1; 12 positions agree with TRBD1. Looked up from germline, CDR1 is MNHEY and CDR2 is SMNVEV (reference sequence). This CDR3 spans 13 amino acids. The V gene end was trimmed by 5 bases and the J gene end by 8 bases; junction bases not matched to a gene: 3. In DNA, the CDR3 is TGTGCCAGCAGTATTGGGACAGGGGGCGAAGCTTTCTTT. Protein sequence: CASSIGTGGEAFF.

This chain uses TRBV5-6 with TRBJ2-5; 8 bases fit TRBD2. Germline loops: CDR1 SGHDT, CDR2 YYEEEE. The trim removed 4 bases at V and 3 bases at J, leaving 8 bases unmatched. The CDR3 runs to 15 residues. DNA for the CDR3: TGTGCCAGCAGCCAAGCTCCGGGGGGGGAAGAGACCCAGTACTTC. It translates to CASSQAPGGEETQYF.

Note on this clone: This sample also contains other DNA sequences that code for the same CDR3. The chain has TRBV5-1 and TRBJ2-5; D not resolved. CDR1 SGHRS and CDR2 YFSETQ come from the germline V gene. V gave up 4 bases and J gave up 0 bases, with 4 bases separating them. The CDR3 loop spans 12 amino acids. DNA of the CDR3: TGCGCCAGCAGCCGAGACCAAGAGACCCAGTACTTC. This codes for CASSRDQETQYF.

V gene TRBV30 combines with J gene TRBJ1-2; the D is unclear. The germline gives CDR1 GTSNPN, CDR2 SVGIG (reference sequence). With 3 bases removed from V and 8 bases from J, the gap between germline ends came to 22 bases. CDR3 size: 15 residues. CDR3 DNA: TGTGCCTGGAGCACGCGGACTGAGGCCTTATTGGGCTACACCTTC. Protein: CAWSTRTEALLGYTF. Full variable domain (missing parts from reference TRBV30 and TRBJ1-2): SQTIHQWPATLVQPVGSPLSLECTVEGTSNPNLYWYRQAAGRGLQLLFYSVGIGQISSEVPQNLSASRPQDRQFILSSKKLLLSDSGFYLCAWSTRTEALLGYTFGSGTRLTVV.

The V gene is TRBV11-2, the J gene TRBJ2-7; 7 positions agree with TRBD2. V trimming: 2 bases; J trimming: 4 bases; junction bases outside the gene matches: 8. From germline, CDR1 is SGHAT and CDR2 FQNNGV. The CDR3 extends over 15 amino acids. Here the CDR3 reads CASSLLAGESYEQYF. As DNA, the CDR3 is TGTGCCAGCAGCTTACTGGCGGGAGAGTCATACGAGCAGTACTTC.

The table lists this clone with a few counts. The chain joins TRBV7-9 to TRBJ1-2, with 10 bases that match TRBD1. Looked up from germline, CDR1 is SEHNR and CDR2 is FQNEAQ (reference sequence). There are 14 residues in the CDR3. The V and J ends lost 4 bases and 7 bases, in that order; junction bases with no gene match: 6. CDR3 protein: CASSSTGTGAGYTF. DNA of the CDR3: TGTGCCAGCAGCTCCACCGGGACAGGGGCTGGCTACACCTTC. The full variable domain, with the rest looked up from reference TRBV7-9 and TRBJ1-2, is DTGVSQNPRHKITKRGQNVTFRCDPISEHNRLYWYRQTLGQGPEFLTYFQNEAQLEKSRLLSDRFSAERPKGSFSTLEIQRTEQGDSAMYLCASSSTGTGAGYTFGSGTRLTVV.

The V call is TRBV10-3, the J call TRBJ1-2; D is possibly TRBD1 (5 bases). This CDR3 comprises 17 residues. The V and J ends lost 7 bases and 3 bases respectively, with 24 bases between them. Germline CDR1 reads ENHRY; CDR2 reads SYGVKD. DNA for the CDR3: TGTGCCATCAAGGCGGACATCCCGATGGAAACCTACTATGGCTACACCTTC. Translating gives CAIKADIPMETYYGYTF.

This clone was observed a few times. The chain couples TRBV13 to TRBJ1-6; D is uncertain. The CDR3 is 13 amino acids. Germline assignment: CDR1 PRHDT and CDR2 FYEKMQ (reference sequence). With 2 bases removed from V and 10 bases from J, the gap between germline ends came to 9 bases. Written as DNA, the CDR3 is TGTGCCAGCAGCTTAAGTGGTGGCTCACCCCTCCACTTT. Amino acid sequence: CASSLSGGSPLHF.

The rearrangement joins TRBV5-1 to TRBJ1-1; 8 nucleotides agree with TRBD1. In germline, CDR1 is SGHRS, CDR2 YFSETQ. CDR3 length equals 14 residues. The J segment lost 1 base and the V segment lost 4 bases, leaving 3 bases of the junction unmatched. The CDR3 is CASSVDRGNTEAFF. CDR3 coding DNA: TGCGCCAGCAGCGTAGACAGGGGGAACACTGAAGCTTTCTTT.

The chain is built from TRBV21-1 and TRBJ1-5; TRBD1 is taken as the D call from the table, unchecked against the DNA. TRBV21-1 is a documented pseudogene. The CDR3 is 15 residues long. Here the CDR3 reads CASSKEPGSNQPQHF. DNA for the CDR3: TGTGCCAGCAGCAAAGAGCCAGGCTCCAATCAGCCCCAGCATTTT.

The rearrangement joins TRBV29-1 to TRBJ2-3; 11 bases match TRBD2. Germline trimming cut 4 bases from V and 1 base from J; bases unmatched to any gene: 7. The CDR3 contains 16 residues. Looked up from germline, CDR1 is SQVTM and CDR2 is ANQGSEA. The CDR3: CSVVGTSGVRTDTQYF. CDR3 nucleotides: TGCAGCGTTGTGGGGACTAGCGGCGTGCGCACAGATACGCAGTATTTT.